The 25 T cell receptor beta chains below come from one sample, sequenced in a study of blood T cell repertoires in COVID-19. TCRdb keeps only in-frame clones here, not all; method: immunoSEQ multiplex PCR. The sample holds about 98,000 clones, roughly 80% seen once. Sequences were obtained from peripheral blood. The receptor set was obtained from a man in his sixties or seventies with active or convalescent COVID-19.

The chain combines TRBV7-9 with TRBJ1-2, with 9 bases lining up with TRBD1. Germline loops: CDR1 SEHNR, CDR2 FQNEAQ (reference sequence). The length of the CDR3 is 15 residues. V was clipped by 4 bases and J by 6 bases; unmatched bases: 9. CDR3 sequence reads: CASSSGQGLRNGYTF. Written as DNA, the CDR3 is TGTGCCAGCAGCTCGGGACAGGGTCTACGGAATGGCTACACCTTC.

The chain joins TRBV6-5 to TRBJ2-1; 8 nucleotides align to TRBD2. The V gene's germline CDR1 is MNHEY and CDR2 SVGAGI. V was pared by 6 bases and J by 3 bases, with 4 bases of the junction left unmatched. The CDR3 is 14 amino acids. CDR3 DNA sequence: TGTGCCAGCAGAAGAGCGGGGGACTACAATGAGCAGTTCTTC. Amino acid sequence: CASRRAGDYNEQFF.

This clone was found a few times. The chain joins TRBV7-2 to TRBJ2-5; 8 bases match TRBD2. The J segment lost 1 base and the V segment lost 2 bases, leaving 12 bases of the junction unmatched. This CDR3 region has 18 residues. The V gene's germline CDR1 is SGHTA and CDR2 FQGNSA. CDR3 in DNA: TGTGCCAGCAGCTTATTCCCCAGGATTAGCGGGGCCCAAGAGACCCAGTACTTC. Its translation is CASSLFPRISGAQETQYF.

J is TRBJ1-5 and V is TRBV19, with 7 nucleotides matching TRBD1. V dropped 6 bases and J dropped 0; count of bases not matched to a gene: 5. This CDR3 region has 15 residues. Germline CDR1 LNHDA, CDR2 SQIVND (reference sequence). In DNA form, the CDR3 reads TGTGCCAGTAGGGGGACAGCTTATAGCAATCAGCCCCAGCATTTT. Its translation: CASRGTAYSNQPQHF.

This clone occurred once. The chain recombines TRBV9 with TRBJ2-1, with unresolved D. The germline V gene has CDR1 SGDLS and CDR2 YYNGEE. There are 12 residues in the CDR3. V lost 4 bases and J 2 bases, leaving 4 bases between the germline ends. The CDR3 sequence is CASSSTYNEQFF. CDR3 coding DNA: TGTGCCAGCAGCTCAACCTACAATGAGCAGTTCTTC.

The CDR3 nucleotides read TGCAGCGTTACTGGGTTAGCGGGGCGGTATGAGCAGTTCTTC. Translated, it gives CSVTGLAGRYEQFF. The chain is built from TRBV29-1 and TRBJ2-1, with TRBD2 identical over 8 bases. The length of the CDR3 is 14 residues. Germline V gene data show CDR1 as SQVTM and CDR2 as ANQGSEA. J was trimmed by 8 bases and V by 5 bases; bases with no gene match: 11.

The chain carries TRBV7-9 and TRBJ1-1; TRBD1 might be the D (5 bases). V lost 6 bases, J lost 5 bases, and 16 bases lay in between. The V gene's germline CDR1 is SEHNR and CDR2 FQNEAQ (reference sequence). The CDR3 has 14 residues. The CDR3 spells CASSWGGRSTEAFF. As DNA, the CDR3 is TGTGCCAGCAGTTGGGGCGGCAGGAGTACTGAAGCTTTCTTT.

This chain joins TRBV10-3 and TRBJ1-3; TRBD1 is a possible D gene (6 bases). The CDR3 length is 15 residues. Germline-derived CDR1 and CDR2 are ENHRY and SYGVKD. The V and J ends lost 3 bases and 2 bases respectively, with 11 bases between them. The CDR3 loop reads CAISEEGHPGNTIYF. In DNA form, the CDR3 reads TGTGCCATCAGTGAAGAGGGACACCCTGGAAACACCATATATTTT.

This sequence joins TRBV6-1 and TRBJ1-5, with unresolved D. The CDR3 runs 15 residues. V was cut by 3 bases and J by 7 bases, with 16 bases left in between. CDR1 and CDR2 (germline): MNHNS, SASEGT. The CDR3 is CASSEARREEQPQHF. The CDR3 DNA reads TGTGCCAGCAGTGAGGCCAGGCGGGAGGAACAGCCCCAGCATTTT.

The V and J genes are TRBV4-1 and TRBJ2-3; tentative D call: TRBD2 (7 bases). V was trimmed by 0 bases and J by 2 bases, leaving 18 bases between them. The CDR3 covers 18 residues. Germline lookup yields CDR1 MGHRA and CDR2 YSYEKL. The CDR3: CASSQEKGGRGLTDTQYF. CDR3 DNA: TGCGCCAGCAGCCAAGAAAAAGGGGGGCGGGGGCTCACAGATACGCAGTATTTT.

This clone has just a few counts. V and J are TRBV9 and TRBJ1-2; possible D gene TRBD1, 5 bases. Germline V gene sequence: CDR1 SGDLS, CDR2 YYNGEE. V was cut by 0 bases and J by 7 bases, with 16 bases left in between. This CDR3 has 15 residues. The CDR3 coding sequence is TGTGCCAGCAGCGTAGTCGCGGGGGTGGAAGTTGGCTACACCTTC. This codes for CASSVVAGVEVGYTF.

The V and J genes are TRBV6-5 and TRBJ1-2, with 7 positions matching TRBD1. Germline loops: CDR1 MNHEY, CDR2 SVGAGI. This CDR3 has 14 residues. V was pared by 11 bases and J by 3 bases, with 12 bases of the junction left unmatched. The CDR3 sequence: CAGRPGGTDYGYTF. The CDR3 DNA follows: TGTGCCGGCCGACCGGGGGGGACAGACTATGGCTACACCTTC.

This clone occurred a few times. The gene calls are TRBV10-2 and TRBJ1-2; 10 bases agree with TRBD1. Germline-derived CDR1 and CDR2 are WSHSY and SAAADI. With V trimmed by 2 bases and J by 4 bases, 7 bases remained unmatched. CDR3 length: 16 residues. CDR3 DNA sequence: TGCGCCAGCAGTGAGGCGAGGACAGGGGGAATCTATGGCTACACCTTC. Translation gives CASSEARTGGIYGYTF.

The chain is built from TRBV6-5 and TRBJ1-1; the D is unclear. Looked up from germline, CDR1 is MNHEY and CDR2 is SVGAGI. V dropped 7 bases and J dropped 6 bases, with 21 bases sitting between them. This CDR3 is built from 15 residues. CDR3 nucleotide sequence: TGTGCCAGCACCCTACTTCCAACTTCCCGGGCTGAAGCTTTCTTT. Encoded protein: CASTLLPTSRAEAFF.

This chain uses TRBV5-5 with TRBJ1-1; D is undetermined. The V and J ends lost 9 bases and 5 bases respectively, with 14 bases between them. This CDR3 has 12 amino acids. Germline loops: CDR1 SGHKS, CDR2 YYEKEE (reference sequence). CDR3 bases: TGTGCCAAAAACCCACTCGGGACTGAAGCTTTCTTT. This codes for CAKNPLGTEAFF.

The V and J genes are TRBV27 and TRBJ2-7, with D perhaps TRBD1 (5 bases). V gave up 2 bases and J gave up 2 bases, with 13 bases separating them. The CDR3 loop spans 15 amino acids. Germline V lookup: CDR1 MNHEY, CDR2 SMNVEV (reference sequence). The CDR3 sequence: CASSLKGAGPYEQYF. Written as DNA, the CDR3 is TGTGCCAGCAGTTTAAAAGGGGCCGGGCCCTACGAGCAGTACTTC.

CDR3 nucleotides: TGTGCCACTAAGTGGGGCGCGAGGAATTCACCCCTCCACTTT. Amino acid sequence: CATKWGARNSPLHF. V and J are TRBV19 and TRBJ1-6; the D gene is possibly TRBD1 (5 bases). V was pared by 10 bases and J by 7 bases, with 17 bases between. The CDR3 is 14 amino acids. Germline CDR1 is LNHDA and CDR2 is SQIVND (reference sequence).

The chain carries TRBV6-5 and TRBJ2-7, with 7 bases lining up with TRBD1. The CDR3 totals 13 residues. J lost 4 bases, V lost 7 bases, and 7 bases had no gene match. Germline loops: CDR1 MNHEY, CDR2 SVGAGI. CDR3: CASNWDSLYEQYF. DNA for the CDR3: TGTGCCAGCAATTGGGACAGTCTGTACGAGCAGTACTTC.

The V call is TRBV14, the J call TRBJ2-4; possibly TRBD1 for D (6 bases). CDR1 and CDR2 (germline): SGHDN, FVKESK. Trimming took 5 bases from V and 6 from J, leaving 8 bases between them. The CDR3 runs 12 residues. CDR3: CASSTDRNIQYF. CDR3 nucleotides: TGTGCCAGCAGCACGGACAGAAACATTCAGTACTTC.

This chain joins TRBV6-5 and TRBJ2-1, with 12 bases that match TRBD2. The J segment lost 14 bases and the V segment lost 2 bases, leaving 10 bases of the junction unmatched. The CDR3 covers 15 residues. From germline, CDR1 is MNHEY and CDR2 SVGAGI. CDR3: CASSYRQTSGGSKFF. CDR3 DNA: TGTGCCAGCAGTTACCGCCAGACTAGCGGGGGTTCCAAGTTCTTC.

The rearrangement uses TRBV19 and TRBJ1-2; TRBD1 might be the D (5 bases). The CDR3 totals 14 residues. The germline gives CDR1 LNHDA, CDR2 SQIVND (reference sequence). With 6 bases removed from V and 1 base from J, the gap between germline ends came to 12 bases. The CDR3: CASRPGHRNYGYTF. CDR3 DNA sequence: TGTGCCAGTAGGCCAGGACACCGTAACTATGGCTACACCTTC.

The V call is TRBV18, the J call TRBJ1-5; the match to TRBD1 covers 11 bases. The J segment lost 2 bases and the V segment lost 3 bases, leaving 0 bases of the junction unmatched. Germline CDR1 is KGHSH and CDR2 is LQKENI. The CDR3 has 15 amino acids. CDR3 sequence (DNA): TGTGCCAGCTCACCGGGACAGGGGGGCAATCAGCCCCAGCATTTT. This gives the protein CASSPGQGGNQPQHF.

This sequence joins TRBV7-9 and TRBJ1-1; 7 nucleotides align to TRBD1. This CDR3 is built from 15 residues. The junction had 7 bases not matched to a gene; V was cut back by 5 bases and J by 1 base. Germline V lookup: CDR1 SEHNR, CDR2 FQNEAQ (reference sequence). The CDR3, as DNA: TGTGCCAGCAGCCTACAGGGGCTTGGGAACACTGAAGCTTTCTTT. This codes for CASSLQGLGNTEAFF.

CDR3 region: CASSRVGSNQPQHF. As DNA, the CDR3 is TGTGCCAGCAGCAGGGTGGGGAGCAATCAGCCCCAGCATTTT. This chain uses TRBV27 with TRBJ1-5; TRBD1 is a possible D gene (5 bases). The CDR3 sequence is 14 residues long. V lost 6 bases to trimming and J lost 1 base, with 10 bases between them. CDR1 MNHEY and CDR2 SMNVEV come from the germline V gene (reference sequence).

CDR3 region: CASSFRTGGNTIYF. CDR3 coding DNA: TGTGCCAGCAGTTTCCGGACAGGAGGGAACACCATATATTTT. The rearrangement joins TRBV2 to TRBJ1-3; TRBD1 matches at 7 bases. Trimming removed 5 bases from V and 7 bases from J; junction bases left unmatched: 8. The germline CDR1 and CDR2 sequences are SNHLY and FYNNEI. There are 14 residues in the CDR3.